This T cell receptor beta chain emerged from a study of blood T cells in healthy people across ages. The CDR3 spans 14 residues. V was cut by 6 bases and J by 0 bases, with 9 bases left in between. Germline V lookup: CDR1 SNHLY, CDR2 FYNNEI. Through a sample-barcoded 5' primer and a J-beta primer mix, a second PCR was run for roughly 6 to 11 cycles. TCRdb reanalysed the 5' RACE reads using MiXCR and keeps one entry per CDR3 protein. The data contain about 1,500,000 distinct CDR3 sequences, under 30% of them singletons. This clonotype was counted a few times. The chain joins TRBV2 to TRBJ2-1; D gene unclear. The receptor was derived from a woman aged 30 to 39 in good health. The sequenced sample consisted of blood. CDR3 region: CASRDASSYNEQFF. DNA for the CDR3: TGTGCCAGCAGGGACGCGAGCTCCTACAATGAGCAGTTCTTC.